This T cell receptor (beta chain) emerged from a study of blood T cell repertoires in COVID-19. Looking at the study overall: Sites in the United States, Italy and Spain provided acute and convalescent COVID-19 samples.

Germline V gene lookup returns CDR1 LNHDA and CDR2 SQIVND (reference sequence). The CDR3 loop spans 14 amino acids. The ends lost 5 bases at V and 8 bases at J; junction bases unmatched: 6. Produced via immunoSEQ multiplex PCR; TCRdb's table is partial and in-frame only. The sample consists of about 320,000 clones, roughly 89% of them appearing once. The cohort comprised adults aged roughly 18 to 95 years residing in about two dozen US areas. The chain is built from TRBV19 and TRBJ1-4, with TRBD1 matching over 9 bases. The clonotype was recovered from a young woman who had recovered from COVID-19. Sequencing was done on a sample of PBMCs or T cells enriched from blood (not recorded which). The CDR3 loop is CASSEQGAGEKLFF. The CDR3 DNA reads TGTGCCAGTAGTGAACAGGGGGCTGGAGAAAAACTGTTTTTT.